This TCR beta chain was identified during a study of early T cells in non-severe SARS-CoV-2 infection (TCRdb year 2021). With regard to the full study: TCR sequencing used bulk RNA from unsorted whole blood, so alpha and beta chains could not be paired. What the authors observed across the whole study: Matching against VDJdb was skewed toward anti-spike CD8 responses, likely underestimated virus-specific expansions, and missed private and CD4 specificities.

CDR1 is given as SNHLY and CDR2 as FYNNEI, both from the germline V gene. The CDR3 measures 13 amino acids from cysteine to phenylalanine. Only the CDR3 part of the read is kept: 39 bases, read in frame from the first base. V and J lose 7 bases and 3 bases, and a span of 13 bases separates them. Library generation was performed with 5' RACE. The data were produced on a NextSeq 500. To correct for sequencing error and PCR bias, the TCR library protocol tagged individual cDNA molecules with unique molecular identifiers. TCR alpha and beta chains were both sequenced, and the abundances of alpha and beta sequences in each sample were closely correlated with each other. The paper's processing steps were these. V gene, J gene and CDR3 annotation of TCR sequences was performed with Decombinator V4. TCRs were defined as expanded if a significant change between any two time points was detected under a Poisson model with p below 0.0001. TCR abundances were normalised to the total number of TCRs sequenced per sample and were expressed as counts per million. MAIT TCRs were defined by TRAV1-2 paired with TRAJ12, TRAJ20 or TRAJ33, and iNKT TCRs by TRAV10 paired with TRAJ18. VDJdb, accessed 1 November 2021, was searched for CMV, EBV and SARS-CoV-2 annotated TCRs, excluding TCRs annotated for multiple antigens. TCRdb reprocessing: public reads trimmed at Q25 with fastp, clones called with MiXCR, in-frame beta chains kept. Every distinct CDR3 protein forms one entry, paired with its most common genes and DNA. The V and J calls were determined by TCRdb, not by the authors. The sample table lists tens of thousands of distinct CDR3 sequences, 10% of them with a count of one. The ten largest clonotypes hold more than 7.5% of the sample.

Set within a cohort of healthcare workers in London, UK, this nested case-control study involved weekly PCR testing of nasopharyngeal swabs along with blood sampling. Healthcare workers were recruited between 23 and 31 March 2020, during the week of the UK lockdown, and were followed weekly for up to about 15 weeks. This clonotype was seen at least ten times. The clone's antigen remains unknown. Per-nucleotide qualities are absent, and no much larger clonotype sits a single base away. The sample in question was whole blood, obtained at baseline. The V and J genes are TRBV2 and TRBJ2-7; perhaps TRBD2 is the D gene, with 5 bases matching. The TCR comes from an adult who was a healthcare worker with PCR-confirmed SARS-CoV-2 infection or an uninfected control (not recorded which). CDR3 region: CASIANGYYEQYF. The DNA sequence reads TGTGCCAGCATAGCGAACGGCTACTACGAGCAGTACTTC.